This TCR beta chain was captured by sequencing in a study of blood T cell repertoires in COVID-19. Study at large: Sites across the United States, Italy and Spain contributed samples from acute and convalescent COVID-19. Sources were T cells, B-cell-depleted T cells, or PBMCs; the material itself was cDNA or gDNA.

In the study's own analysis: Reference gene primers were amplified, and this amplification served to estimate nucleated cell counts. Data came from immunoSEQ multiplex PCR; TCRdb stores just in-frame clones and leaves some out. That table supplies the V and J calls and clone size; D and trimming were determined from the DNA. The table has about 150,000 clones, about 80% seen once. This clonotype originated in a man aged 70-80 years with acute or convalescent COVID-19. The specimen was peripheral blood.

This chain's CDR3 is CASSLGTVGGYEQYF. The CDR3, as DNA: TGTGCCAGCAGCTTAGGCACGGTGGGGGGGTACGAGCAGTACTTC. The chain recombines TRBV11-2 with TRBJ2-7, with 7 positions matching TRBD2. Germline V gene data show CDR1 as SGHAT and CDR2 as FQNNGV. Losses at the gene ends were 1 base for V and 4 bases for J; bases not matched to a gene: 7. The CDR3 has 15 amino acids. Variable domain in full (rest from reference TRBV11-2 and TRBJ2-7): EAGVAQSPRYKIIEKRQSVAFWCNPISGHATLYWYQQILGQGPKLLIQFQNNGVVDDSQLPKDRFSAERLKGVDSTLKIQPAKLEDSAVYLCASSLGTVGGYEQYFGPGTRLTVT.